Below are 30 T cell receptor beta chains sequenced from a single sample in a study of blood T cell repertoires in COVID-19. The method was immunoSEQ multiplex PCR; TCRdb's version includes in-frame clones alone and lacks a portion of them. The sample consists of some 290,000 clones, 89% of them appearing once. The specimen was peripheral blood. These TCRs come from a woman aged 25 to 39 with COVID-19, enrolled during active disease.

The genes are TRBV7-2 and TRBJ1-1; the D gene is possibly TRBD1 (6 bases). Germline values: CDR1 SGHTA, CDR2 FQGNSA. This CDR3 is 14 amino acids long. Trimming cost V 8 bases and J 1 base, with 14 bases left between them. The CDR3 DNA follows: TGTGCCAGCGCGATTGGGGGCAGGAACACTGAAGCTTTCTTT. Encoded protein: CASAIGGRNTEAFF.

The chain carries TRBV4-1 and TRBJ1-5; D is undetermined. The CDR3 is 17 residues long. Looked up from germline, CDR1 is MGHRA and CDR2 is YSYEKL. V lost 0 bases, J lost 0 bases, and 12 bases lay in between. The CDR3 DNA reads TGCGCCAGCAGCCAAGATGCGAGGGCTGATAGCAATCAGCCCCAGCATTTT. Encoded protein: CASSQDARADSNQPQHF.

V usage is TRBV11-2 and J usage is TRBJ2-7; 9 nucleotides align to TRBD2. J was trimmed by 3 bases and V by 3 bases; bases with no gene match: 9. The CDR3 has 16 amino acids. Per germline, CDR1 SGHAT and CDR2 FQNNGV. CDR3 sequence: CASSLLGGGALYEQYF. The DNA of the CDR3 is TGTGCCAGCAGCTTGCTCGGCGGGGGGGCCCTCTACGAGCAGTACTTC.

As DNA, the CDR3 is TGCGCCAGCAGCCAAGACCGGGAGCGGGGCTACGAGCAGTACTTC. It yields the protein CASSQDRERGYEQYF. The rearrangement links TRBV4-1 to TRBJ2-7; 7 positions match TRBD2. The CDR3 loop spans 15 amino acids. V dropped 0 bases and J dropped 3; count of bases not matched to a gene: 5. Germline V CDR1 and CDR2: MGHRA, YSYEKL.

The V and J genes are TRBV6-4 and TRBJ1-6; 9 nucleotides match TRBD1. Per germline, CDR1 MRHNA and CDR2 SNTAGT. This CDR3 is built from 15 residues. The V segment lost 0 bases and the J segment 10 bases; nucleotides outside the gene matches: 4. In DNA, the CDR3 is TGTGCCAGCAGTGACTCGGGACAGGGCGGGTCACCCCTCCACTTT. Translating gives CASSDSGQGGSPLHF.

This chain uses TRBV4-1 with TRBJ1-6; D remains ambiguous. Germline-derived CDR1 and CDR2 are MGHRA and YSYEKL. With 3 bases removed from V and 0 bases from J, the gap between germline ends came to 12 bases. This CDR3 spans 17 amino acids. CDR3: CASSQLQIPSYNSPLHF. CDR3 nucleotides: TGCGCCAGCAGCCAGCTCCAGATACCCTCCTATAATTCACCCCTCCACTTT.

The V and J genes are TRBV19 and TRBJ1-1, with unresolved D. The CDR3 runs 15 residues. CDR1 is LNHDA and CDR2 is SQIVND in the germline V gene (reference sequence). The V gene lost 3 bases and the J gene lost 5 bases, with 16 bases spanning the gap. The CDR3 is CASSMDQVLATEAFF. CDR3 nucleotides: TGTGCCAGTAGTATGGACCAGGTTCTAGCAACTGAAGCTTTCTTT.

The gene calls are TRBV11-2 and TRBJ2-1; 12 bases are shared with TRBD2. This CDR3 has 17 amino acids. Germline assignment: CDR1 SGHAT and CDR2 FQNNGV. V lost 0 bases to trimming and J lost 10 bases; unmatched junction nucleotides: 10. The DNA for the CDR3 is TGTGCCAGCAGCTTAGATCGTCTAGCGGGGGGGCAATACGAGCAGTTCTTC. It specifies CASSLDRLAGGQYEQFF. Complete variable domain (other parts from reference TRBV11-2 and TRBJ2-1): EAGVAQSPRYKIIEKRQSVAFWCNPISGHATLYWYQQILGQGPKLLIQFQNNGVVDDSQLPKDRFSAERLKGVDSTLKIQPAKLEDSAVYLCASSLDRLAGGQYEQFFGPGTRLTVL.

The rearrangement uses TRBV21-1 and TRBJ1-1; TRBD1, the table's D call, lacks a check against the DNA. TRBV21-1 corresponds to a pseudogene. The CDR3 runs 21 residues. For the CDR3, the DNA is TGTGCCAGCAGCAAAAGTCCCAAAAATGCGAGGGAAAAGGGGGTGAACACTGAAGCTTTCTTT. Its translation: CASSKSPKNAREKGVNTEAFF.

The table lists this clone with a count of one. V and J are TRBV19 and TRBJ1-2, with 12 bases fitting TRBD1. The length of the CDR3 is 17 residues. Per the germline V gene, CDR1 is LNHDA and CDR2 is SQIVND (reference sequence). J was trimmed by 4 bases and V by 4 bases; bases with no gene match: 10. CDR3 sequence (DNA): TGTGCCAGTAGTAGACCCGGGACAGGGGGCAAAGTCTATGGCTACACCTTC. Translating it yields CASSRPGTGGKVYGYTF.

J is TRBJ1-1 and V is TRBV4-2; TRBD1 matches at 10 bases. V gave up 4 bases and J gave up 2 bases; unmatched junction bases: 10. The CDR3 contains 17 residues. The V gene's germline CDR1 is LGHNA and CDR2 YNFKEQ. CDR3 residues: CASSLIGTGVRNTEAFF. The CDR3, as DNA: TGTGCCAGCAGCCTGATAGGGACAGGGGTACGAAACACTGAAGCTTTCTTT.

The J gene is TRBJ2-7, the V gene TRBV4-2; D may be TRBD1 (6 bases). CDR1 LGHNA and CDR2 YNFKEQ come from the germline V gene. The V and J ends lost 3 bases and 5 bases respectively, with 8 bases between them. This CDR3 contains 12 residues. CDR3 sequence reads: CASSQPGDEQYF. The CDR3 DNA is TGTGCCAGCAGCCAGCCAGGGGACGAGCAGTACTTC.

The genes are TRBV28 and TRBJ1-1; tentative D call: TRBD1 (6 bases). Germline V gene data show CDR1 as MDHEN and CDR2 as SYDVKM. This CDR3 is 14 amino acids long. Deletions cut 6 bases from V and 5 bases from J, with 16 bases between. The CDR3 bases are TGTGCCAGCAGGTCCCCCGGGGGGCCGACTGAAGCTTTCTTT. Residues: CASRSPGGPTEAFF.

This chain uses TRBV18 with TRBJ2-7; maybe TRBD1 (5 bases). Trimming took off 2 bases at V and 4 bases at J, with 9 bases between the two ends. CDR3 length: 13 amino acids. Germline V gives CDR1 KGHSH, CDR2 LQKENI. CDR3 region: CASSPGNRYEQYF. In nucleotides, the CDR3 is TGTGCCAGCTCACCAGGGAACAGGTACGAGCAGTACTTC.

The gene calls are TRBV6-2 or TRBV6-3 and TRBJ2-3; perhaps TRBD2 as D (6 bases). Germline V CDR1 and CDR2: MNHEY, SVGEGT. The CDR3 length is 12 residues. V lost 5 bases and J 10 bases, leaving 13 bases between the germline ends. The CDR3 DNA is TGTGCCAGCAGTGGGAGGTCCCCTCCGCAGTATTTT. Translation gives CASSGRSPPQYF.

The count of this clone is one. The chain carries TRBV4-2 and TRBJ2-5; 12 nucleotides agree with TRBD2. J lost 2 bases, V lost 4 bases, and 8 bases had no gene match. CDR1 and CDR2 from the germline V gene are LGHNA and YNFKEQ. The CDR3 length is 17 residues. The CDR3 sequence is CASSLQPTSGGQETQYF. Here the CDR3 DNA reads TGTGCCAGCAGCCTCCAACCCACTAGCGGGGGGCAAGAGACCCAGTACTTC.

The chain employs TRBV23-1 and TRBJ1-5; D is perhaps TRBD1 (6 bases). TRBV23-1 is treated as an ORF (open reading frame) with a function not yet certain. The CDR3 covers 16 residues. Trimming shortened V by 0 bases and J by 7 bases, and 16 bases separated the two germline ends. The CDR3 DNA is TGCGCCAGCAGTCAATCCGAGCGGCAGGGACACCAGCCCCAGCATTTT. As protein: CASSQSERQGHQPQHF.

The genes are TRBV7-9 and TRBJ1-1, with D possibly matching TRBD1 (6 bases). V gave up 8 bases and J gave up 2 bases, with 9 bases separating them. Germline V gene data show CDR1 as SEHNR and CDR2 as FQNEAQ (reference sequence). The CDR3 spans 12 residues. CDR3 region: CASGQLNTEAFF. For the CDR3, the DNA is TGTGCCAGCGGACAGCTCAACACTGAAGCTTTCTTT.

The V and J genes are TRBV5-1 and TRBJ2-5; 11 bases are shared with TRBD2. V lost 4 bases to trimming and J lost 4 bases; unmatched junction nucleotides: 9. Germline CDR1 is SGHRS and CDR2 is YFSETQ. CDR3 size: 16 residues. CDR3 residues: CASSPGTSGPLETQYF. CDR3 bases: TGCGCCAGCAGCCCTGGGACTAGCGGCCCGTTAGAGACCCAGTACTTC.

The rearrangement links TRBV10-1 to TRBJ2-7, with 8 nucleotides matching TRBD2. The CDR3 has 14 amino acids. Trimming cost V 3 bases and J 1 base; bases outside gene matches: 2. Per the germline V gene, CDR1 is WNHNN and CDR2 is SYGVQD (reference sequence). For the CDR3, the DNA is TGCGCCAGCAGTGACGCGGGGGGTTCCTACGAGCAGTACTTC. Translation gives CASSDAGGSYEQYF.

V usage is TRBV6-5 and J usage is TRBJ2-1, with 8 nucleotides matching TRBD2. Germline CDR1 MNHEY, CDR2 SVGAGI. The CDR3 loop spans 14 amino acids. V was pared by 4 bases and J by 8 bases, with 7 bases of the junction left unmatched. In DNA, the CDR3 is TGTGCCAGCAGTTTCAGACTAGCGAGGGATGAGCAGTTCTTC. Encoded protein: CASSFRLARDEQFF.

The chain recombines TRBV19 with TRBJ1-2; D gene ambiguous. CDR3 length: 14 amino acids. Germline CDR1 and CDR2: LNHDA and SQIVND (reference sequence). Trimming took 7 bases from V and 4 from J, leaving 16 bases between them. The CDR3 region has the DNA TGTGCCAGTACCCCAGCGGACGCCGTCTATGGCTACACCTTC. This gives the protein CASTPADAVYGYTF.

This clone appeared a few times. The rearrangement links TRBV3-1 (or the pseudogene TRBV3-2) to TRBJ2-7, with no clear D. The CDR3 spans 13 residues. Trimming cost V 3 bases and J 6 bases, with 12 bases left between them. The germline V gene has CDR1 LGHDT and CDR2 YNNKEL (reference sequence). CDR3 protein: CASSQNFGGEQYF. Here the CDR3 DNA reads TGTGCCAGCAGCCAGAACTTCGGTGGCGAGCAGTACTTC.

The chain has TRBV4-1 and TRBJ1-5; 7 bases are a match to TRBD1. This CDR3 is built from 16 residues. The germline V gene encodes CDR1 MGHRA and CDR2 YSYEKL. V shed 2 bases, J shed 7 bases, and the junction held 11 bases outside the gene matches. CDR3 nucleotides: TGCGCCAGCAGCCAATACGACACAGGGGAAGGACAGCCCCAGCATTTT. Its translation is CASSQYDTGEGQPQHF.

The gene calls are TRBV4-1 and TRBJ1-2; D is perhaps TRBD1 (5 bases). The germline gives CDR1 MGHRA, CDR2 YSYEKL. The CDR3 spans 14 residues. Trimming left V 4 bases short and J 5 bases short, with 14 bases between. CDR3 DNA: TGCGCCAGCAGCCTTTGGGGGAGGGATTATGGCTACACCTTC. This translates into CASSLWGRDYGYTF.

The chain links TRBV5-8 to TRBJ1-2; a possible D gene is TRBD1 (5 bases). The CDR3 has 14 amino acids. Deletions cut 2 bases from V and 7 bases from J, with 15 bases between. Germline V gene data show CDR1 as SGHTS and CDR2 as YDEGEE. CDR3 DNA: TGTGCCAGCAGCTTTCCCAGGGCCCCCTCTGGCTACACCTTC. This encodes CASSFPRAPSGYTF.

V usage is TRBV30 and J usage is TRBJ2-7; D may be TRBD2 (5 bases). CDR1 and CDR2 from the germline V gene are GTSNPN and SVGIG (reference sequence). V lost 0 bases, J lost 5 bases, and 8 bases lay in between. The CDR3 extends over 12 amino acids. This CDR3 is CAWSVSGNEQYF. The CDR3 DNA follows: TGTGCCTGGAGTGTATCGGGGAACGAGCAGTACTTC.

V is TRBV5-5 and J is TRBJ2-1; a possible D gene is TRBD2 (5 bases). The germline V gene encodes CDR1 SGHKS and CDR2 YYEKEE (reference sequence). Trimming left V 2 bases short and J 4 bases short, with 10 bases between. The CDR3 has 14 amino acids. The CDR3 DNA sequence: TGTGCCAGCAGCTTCCGGGATCTATACAATGAGCAGTTCTTC. Protein sequence: CASSFRDLYNEQFF.

This chain uses TRBV7-9 with TRBJ2-3; 12 bases map to TRBD2. The CDR3 is 18 residues long. V lost 5 bases, J lost 0 bases, and 9 bases stayed unmatched. The V gene's germline CDR1 is SEHNR and CDR2 FQNEAQ (reference sequence). Here the CDR3 DNA reads TGTGCCAGCAGCCCGCGACTAGCGGGGGTTGCTAGCACAGATACGCAGTATTTT. Encoded protein: CASSPRLAGVASTDTQYF.

A few counts support this clone. This chain joins TRBV3-1 (or the pseudogene TRBV3-2) and TRBJ2-1, with D tentatively TRBD2 (7 bases). Trimming cost V 5 bases and J 14 bases, with 16 bases left between them. This CDR3 comprises 12 residues. Germline V lookup: CDR1 LGHDT, CDR2 YNNKEL (reference sequence). The CDR3 loop reads CASSYRTRGKFF. The CDR3 bases are TGTGCCAGCAGCTACAGGACTAGGGGGAAGTTCTTC.